This T cell receptor beta chain was retrieved from a study of blood T cell repertoires in COVID-19. The overall study: In each case, the material was cDNA or gDNA derived from T cells, B-cell-depleted T cells, or PBMCs.

This clone was counted a few times. Authors' processing steps: Amplified reference gene primers provided the basis for estimating nucleated cell counts. Produced via immunoSEQ multiplex PCR; TCRdb's table is partial and in-frame only. The DNA was the basis for D and trimming; V, J and clone size are from that table. Among tens of thousands of clones listed, over 80% were seen once. This CDR3 contains 14 residues. Germline values: CDR1 SGHNT, CDR2 YYREEE (reference sequence). V was clipped by 4 bases and J by 6 bases, with 13 bases between them. This sequence originates from a man aged 65-85 years with acute or convalescent COVID-19. V is TRBV5-4 and J is TRBJ2-2, with D perhaps matching TRBD1 (5 bases). Sequencing was carried out using peripheral blood. CDR3 loop: CASSPRATAGELFF. CDR3 bases: TGTGCCAGCAGCCCCAGGGCGACGGCCGGGGAGCTGTTTTTT.